The T cell receptor beta chain under discussion was sequenced for a study of beta chain features in type 1 diabetes. General observations from the study: A possible short-template PCR bias applies equally to patients and controls.

This clone was recorded a few times. The target antigen is unknown. The CDR3 loop spans 14 amino acids. The V gene lost 3 bases and the J gene lost 6 bases, with 12 bases spanning the gap. Germline loops: CDR1 SGHTA, CDR2 FQGNSA. Based on CD45RO/CCR7/CD25/CD127/CD95/CD27, CD4+ regulatory, stem cell-like memory, naive and central memory cells were sorted. The sequenced template was cDNA made from the entire isolated RNA. Some 3.6 million reads was the average for naive, central memory and regulatory T cell samples. Libraries were prepared by immunoSEQ multiplex PCR; TCRdb keeps only in-frame clonotypes and omits some of them. Among 120,000 to 150,000 clones listed, 9.7% were seen once.

The origin of this receptor is a woman between 40 and 50 years old in good health. The chain couples TRBV7-2 to TRBJ2-1; possibly TRBD1 for D (5 bases). Source material: central memory CD4+ T cells from blood. CDR3 sequence (DNA): TGTGCCAGCAGCTTCGATTGGACAATCAATGAGCAGTTCTTC. Translating it yields CASSFDWTINEQFF.